This TCR beta chain comes out of a study of T cell responses to AZD1222 COVID-19 vaccine. Sequencing used immunoSEQ multiplex PCR; TCRdb keeps in-frame clones, though not all of them. The sample consists of 90,000 to 100,000 clones, 88% of them appearing once. Overall study results and limits: Clonal diversity may have been underestimated in mostly white British donors. Repertoires were sampled only after the peak T cell response. Vaccine-associated CD4 TCRs ranged over spike, dominating at 160-218 and 743-854. In the spike-specific TCR repertoire, nearly half reportedly target unmutated variant regions.

Germline V CDR1 and CDR2: SGHRS, YFSETQ. This CDR3 has 15 residues. V shed 4 bases and J shed 5 bases, with 18 bases lying between them. The sample holds one count of this clone. What it binds is unknown. The receptor was derived from an adult who received the AZD1222 COVID-19 vaccine. J is TRBJ1-1 and V is TRBV5-1; weak D call: TRBD1 (5 bases). The sample consisted of peripheral blood, taken 28 days after the second AZD1222 dose. Here the CDR3 DNA reads TGCGCCAGCAGCCCCCTCGTTCGGGCAGGGACTGAAGCTTTCTTT. Translated: CASSPLVRAGTEAFF.